Shown below are 7 T cell receptor beta chains from a single sample sequenced in a study of PD-L1 blockade in urothelial cancer. This table comes from immunoSEQ multiplex PCR, and its TCRdb copy is limited to in-frame clones, with some not included. Found here are roughly 41,000 clones, 70% to 85% of them singletons; the top ten hold more than 15%. The source material was PBMCs, sampled around atezolizumab (anti-PD-L1) treatment. These receptors came from a man aged 55 to 69 with urothelial cancer.

Comment on this clone: The junction does not match germline at one end; this may be a read error. The chain uses TRBV7-7 and TRBJ2-5, with D perhaps given as TRBD1 or TRBD2 (8 bases each). This CDR3 has 15 amino acids. Germline CDR1 is SSHAT and CDR2 is FNYEAQ (reference sequence). CDR3 amino acids: CASSLAGQDGETQYF. The CDR3 DNA sequence: TGTGCTAGCAGCTTAGCGGGACAGGATGGGGAGACCCAGTACTTC.

The chain has TRBV2 and TRBJ1-6, with 9 bases fitting TRBD1. With 8 bases clipped from V and 9 bases from J, the junction kept 11 bases outside the gene matches. CDR1 and CDR2 (germline): SNHLY, FYNNEI. This CDR3 has 15 amino acids. This CDR3 reads CASVPRDRVISPLHF. DNA of the CDR3: TGTGCCAGCGTCCCCCGGGACAGGGTAATTTCACCCCTCCACTTT.

The chain couples TRBV28 to TRBJ1-5, with TRBD1 as a possible D gene (5 bases). With 6 bases removed from V and 1 base from J, the gap between germline ends came to 13 bases. This CDR3 contains 15 residues. CDR1 MDHEN and CDR2 SYDVKM come from the germline V gene. The CDR3 here is CASSDRAVSNQPQHF. Here the CDR3 DNA reads TGTGCCAGCAGCGACAGAGCCGTGAGCAATCAGCCCCAGCATTTT. The full variable domain, completed using reference TRBV28 and TRBJ1-5, is DVKVTQSSRYLVKRTGEKVFLECVQDMDHENMFWYRQDPGLGLRLIYFSYDVKMKEKGDIPEGYSVSREKKERFSLILESASTNQTSMYLCASSDRAVSNQPQHFGDGTRLSIL.

The CDR3 bases are TGTGCCGTCGGACCGGGACAGGAGATCTATGGCTACACCTTC. Its translation: CAVGPGQEIYGYTF. J is TRBJ1-2 and V is TRBV10-3; 8 bases line up with TRBD1. The CDR3 extends over 14 amino acids. V lost 11 bases, J lost 4 bases, and 12 bases stayed unmatched. Germline V lookup: CDR1 ENHRY, CDR2 SYGVKD.

V usage is TRBV7-9 and J usage is TRBJ2-7; TRBD1 is a possible D gene (6 bases). CDR3 length equals 14 residues. CDR1 is SEHNR and CDR2 is FQNEAQ in the germline V gene (reference sequence). Trimming cost V 5 bases and J 3 bases, with 14 bases left between them. The CDR3 here is CASSTRTVVYEQYF. The CDR3, as DNA: TGTGCCAGCAGCACTAGGACAGTCGTCTACGAGCAGTACTTC.

This clone was seen only once. The chain employs TRBV7-2 and TRBJ1-5, with D hard to call. The V gene's germline CDR1 is SGHTA and CDR2 FQGNSA. The CDR3 covers 15 residues. Trimming left V 2 bases short and J 7 bases short, with 15 bases between. As DNA, the CDR3 is TGTGCCAGCAGCTTAAATCTGAACTCGGAGCAGCCCCAGCATTTT. Its protein is CASSLNLNSEQPQHF.

The chain combines TRBV6-1 with TRBJ2-1, with D perhaps matching TRBD2 (6 bases). Between the trimmed V and J ends, which lost 5 bases and 9 bases, there was a span of 11 bases. This CDR3 comprises 12 residues. Germline V lookup: CDR1 MNHNS, CDR2 SASEGT. For the CDR3, the DNA is TGTGCCAGCAGTTCCGCGGGGCTTGAGCAGTTCTTC. The encoded protein is CASSSAGLEQFF.